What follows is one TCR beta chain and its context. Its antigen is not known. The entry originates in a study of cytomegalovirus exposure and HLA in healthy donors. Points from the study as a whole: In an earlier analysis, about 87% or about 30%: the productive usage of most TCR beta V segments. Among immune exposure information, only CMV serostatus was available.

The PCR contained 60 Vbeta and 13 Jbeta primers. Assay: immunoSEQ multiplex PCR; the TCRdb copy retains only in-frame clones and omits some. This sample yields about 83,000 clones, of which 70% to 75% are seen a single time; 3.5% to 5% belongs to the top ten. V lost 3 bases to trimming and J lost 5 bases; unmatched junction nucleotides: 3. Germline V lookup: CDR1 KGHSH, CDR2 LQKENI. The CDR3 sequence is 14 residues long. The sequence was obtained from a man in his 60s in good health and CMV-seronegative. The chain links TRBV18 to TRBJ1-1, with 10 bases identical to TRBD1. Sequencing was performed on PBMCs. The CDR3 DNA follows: TGTGCCAGCTCACCCGGACAGGGGGGAACTGAAGCTTTCTTT. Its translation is CASSPGQGGTEAFF.